This note documents a single TCR beta chain sequence. Its antigen remains unidentified. TCRdb keeps only in-frame clones here, not all; method: immunoSEQ multiplex PCR. The sample holds around 4,500 clones, roughly four fifths seen once. This specimen belongs to a study of hypomethylating agent response in myelodysplastic syndrome. CDR3 length: 15 residues. Trimming removed 4 bases at V and 4 bases at J, with 16 bases between. Germline V lookup: CDR1 LGHNA, CDR2 YSLEER. Study-wide results and caveats: Whether shared GLIPH2 clusters recognize novel MDS antigens was not confirmed.

The material was bone marrow, obtained before or after starting hypomethylating agent treatment for myelodysplastic syndrome (not recorded which). J is TRBJ1-1 and V is TRBV4-3; D may be TRBD1 (6 bases). The source of this sequence is a human donor with myelodysplastic syndrome. CDR3 protein: CASSPSGHGLTEAFF. Written as DNA, the CDR3 is TGCGCCAGCAGCCCCTCGGGACACGGCCTCACTGAAGCTTTCTTT.